The TCR beta chain under discussion was sequenced for a study of blood T cell repertoires in COVID-19. Study details: There were acute and convalescent COVID-19 samples, and they came from the United States, Italy and Spain. Sources were T cells, B-cell-depleted T cells, or PBMCs; the material itself was cDNA or gDNA.

CDR3 length: 15 amino acids. The V segment lost 1 base and the J segment 1 base; nucleotides outside the gene matches: 3. Germline CDR1 reads LGHNA; CDR2 reads YNFKEQ. Methods used by the authors: For nucleated cells, counts were estimated from reference gene primer amplification. Assay used: immunoSEQ multiplex PCR; TCRdb lists only in-frame clones, some missing. V and J calls plus clone size are reproduced from that table; the DNA served to infer D and trimming. The sample records tens of thousands of clones, about 83% being singletons. The source material was peripheral blood. V usage is TRBV4-2 and J usage is TRBJ1-2, with 7 bases fitting TRBD1. The sequence derives from a woman aged 55-75 years with acute or convalescent COVID-19. The CDR3 DNA reads as TGTGCCAGCAGCCAAGGGGGACAGATTAACTATGGCTACACCTTC. Its protein is CASSQGGQINYGYTF.